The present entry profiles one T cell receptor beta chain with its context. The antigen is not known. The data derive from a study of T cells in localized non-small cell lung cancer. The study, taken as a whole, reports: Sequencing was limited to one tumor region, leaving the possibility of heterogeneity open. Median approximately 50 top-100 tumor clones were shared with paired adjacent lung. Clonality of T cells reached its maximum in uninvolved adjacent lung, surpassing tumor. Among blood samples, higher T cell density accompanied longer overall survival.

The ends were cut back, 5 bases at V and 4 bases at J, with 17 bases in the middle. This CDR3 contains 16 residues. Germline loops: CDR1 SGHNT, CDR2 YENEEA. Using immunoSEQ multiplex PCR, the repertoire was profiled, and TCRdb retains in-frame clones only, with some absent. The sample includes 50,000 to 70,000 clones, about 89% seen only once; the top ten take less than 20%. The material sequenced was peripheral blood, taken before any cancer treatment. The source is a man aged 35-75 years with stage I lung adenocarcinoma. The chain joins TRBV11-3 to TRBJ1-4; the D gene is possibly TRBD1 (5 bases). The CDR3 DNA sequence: TGTGCCAGCAGCGGCCAGAGGGACGGAGTTAATGAAAAACTGTTTTTT. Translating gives CASSGQRDGVNEKLFF.